This entry features one T cell receptor (beta chain) sequence. Its specificity is unknown. This entry belongs to a study of T cells in Graves' hyperthyroidism and ophthalmopathy. Overall study: Peripheral blood specimens were obtained at initial diagnosis, prior to any treatment.

With 3 bases clipped from V and 6 bases from J, the junction kept 8 bases outside the gene matches. The CDR3 consists of 15 residues. The germline gives CDR1 KGHSH, CDR2 LQKENI. Study-wide results and limits: Most thyroid clonotypes expanded above 0.001 appeared in blood too.

From RNA transcripts, TCR beta CDR3 regions were amplified. RT-PCR in the first round (using the HTBI primer set) targeted the TCR CDR3. One entry per CDR3 protein, called by TCRdb with MiXCR from the multiplex PCR reads. The table lists about 290,000 distinct CDR3 sequences, about 13% of them singletons. The sequencing input was blood. This receptor was taken from a woman in her 40s with Graves' hyperthyroidism. The rearrangement uses TRBV18 and TRBJ2-5; 9 nucleotides align to TRBD2. The CDR3 DNA reads TGTGCCAGCTCACCGACAGCTAGCGGGAAAAAGACCCAGTACTTC. This encodes CASSPTASGKKTQYF.